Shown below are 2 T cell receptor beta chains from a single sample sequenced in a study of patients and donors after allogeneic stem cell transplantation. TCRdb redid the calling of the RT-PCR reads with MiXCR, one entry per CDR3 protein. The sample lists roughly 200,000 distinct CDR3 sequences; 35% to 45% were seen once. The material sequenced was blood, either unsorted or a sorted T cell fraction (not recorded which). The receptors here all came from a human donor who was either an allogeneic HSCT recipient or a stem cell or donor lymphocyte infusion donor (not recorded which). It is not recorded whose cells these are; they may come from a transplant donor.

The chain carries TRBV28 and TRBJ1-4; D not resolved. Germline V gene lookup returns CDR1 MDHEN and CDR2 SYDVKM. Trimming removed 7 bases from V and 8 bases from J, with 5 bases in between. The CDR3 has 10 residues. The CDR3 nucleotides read TGTGCCAGCATGAGGGAAAAACTGTTTTTT. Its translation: CASMREKLFF.

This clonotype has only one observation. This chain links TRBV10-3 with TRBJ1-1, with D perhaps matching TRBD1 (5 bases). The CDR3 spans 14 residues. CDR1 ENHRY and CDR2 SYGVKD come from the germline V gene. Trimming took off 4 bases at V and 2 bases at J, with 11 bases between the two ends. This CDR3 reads CAISGGRTNTEAFF. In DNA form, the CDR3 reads TGTGCCATCAGTGGTGGACGGACAAACACTGAAGCTTTCTTT.